This T cell receptor beta chain comes out of a study of T cell responses to AZD1222 COVID-19 vaccine. Study findings and constraints: Most donors were white British, females outnumbered males, and clonal diversity was possibly underestimated. Baseline seropositives among AZD1222 recipients totaled only 5 to 7.

The assay was immunoSEQ multiplex PCR, and TCRdb's table has in-frame clones only and misses some. The sample records about 69,000 clones, roughly 80% being singletons. Note on this clone: Its specificity is not known.

Second doses at about 4 or about 12 weeks were pooled. Germline CDR1 SGHRS, CDR2 YFSETQ. The CDR3 is made up of 15 amino acids. V was trimmed by 3 bases and J by 4 bases, leaving 15 bases between them. Sequencing was performed on peripheral blood, taken 28 days after the second AZD1222 dose. The clonotype comes from an adult who received the AZD1222 COVID-19 vaccine. The genes are TRBV5-1 and TRBJ2-3; the D gene is possibly TRBD1 (6 bases). CDR3 in DNA: TGCGCCAGCAGCTCCACCAGGGGAGCGGCAGATACGCAGTATTTT. Translating it yields CASSSTRGAADTQYF.